The 10 T cell receptor beta chains below all came from one sample that was sequenced in a study of beta chain features in type 1 diabetes listed by TCRdb under 2018. Beyond this particular receptor, the publication reports: Type 1 diabetes patients showed a moderate but significant shortening of TCRB CDR3 length in all four CD4+ subsets.

Libraries were built with the immunoSEQ multiplex PCR assay. All of the isolated RNA was reverse transcribed with the High Capacity cDNA Reverse Transcription Kit, so expressed TCRB transcripts were sequenced. This immuneACCESS table, as held by TCRdb, lists in-frame sequences with V and J called but not all clones. Of the missing ones, under half trace to an unresolved V gene in checked studies; the others have no known cause. This sample lists about 120,000 clones; approximately 16% were detected once. The ten biggest clones cover approximately 2.2% of the sample. Antigens of these TCRs are unknown. Material: central memory CD4+ T cells from blood. These receptor sequences come from a man under 40 with type 1 diabetes.

The J gene is TRBJ1-2, the V gene TRBV29-1; D is unresolved. There are 11 residues in the CDR3. Trimming removed 3 bases from V and 1 base from J, with 3 bases in between. Germline CDR1 SQVTM, CDR2 ANQGSEA. The CDR3 loop is CSVEVNYGYTF. Written as DNA, the CDR3 is TGCAGCGTTGAGGTTAACTATGGCTACACCTTC.

V gene TRBV30 combines with J gene TRBJ2-3, with 8 bases identical to TRBD2. V lost 7 bases and J lost 3; bases outside the gene matches: 12. The germline CDR1 and CDR2 sequences are GTSNPN and SVGIG (reference sequence). The CDR3 is 15 residues long. The CDR3 loop reads CALRRGEFATDTQYF. The CDR3 region has the DNA TGTGCCTTGCGGCGGGGGGAATTCGCTACAGATACGCAGTATTTT.

This clone turned up a few times. CDR3 loop: CASSMGPNQPQHF. In nucleotides, the CDR3 is TGTGCCAGCAGCATGGGGCCCAATCAGCCCCAGCATTTT. This chain joins TRBV7-2 and TRBJ1-5; D may be TRBD1 (5 bases). Trimming stripped 5 bases from V and 3 bases from J, with 8 bases between. The CDR3 spans 13 residues. Germline assignment: CDR1 SGHTA and CDR2 FQGNSA.

The gene calls are TRBV7-2 and TRBJ2-5; D is undetermined. Trimming left V 6 bases short and J 4 bases short, with 18 bases between. The CDR3 loop spans 15 amino acids. Germline loops: CDR1 SGHTA, CDR2 FQGNSA. CDR3 amino acids: CASRGSTALPETQYF. DNA for the CDR3: TGTGCCAGCAGGGGGTCGACTGCTCTCCCAGAGACCCAGTACTTC. Using reference TRBV7-2 and TRBJ2-5 for the parts outside the CDR3, the full variable domain is GAGVSQSPSNKVTEKGKDVELRCDPISGHTALYWYRQSLGQGLEFLIYFQGNSAPDKSGLPSDRFSAERTGGSVSTLTIQRTQQEDSAVYLCASRGSTALPETQYFGPGTRLLVL.

The table lists this clone with a few counts. Other DNA sequences in this specimen translate into the identical CDR3. Here the CDR3 DNA reads TGTGCCAGCAGCTTTTACCTTAGCTCCTACGAGCAGTACTTC. Its protein product is CASSFYLSSYEQYF. The V gene is TRBV5-6, the J gene TRBJ2-7; D remains unclear. V was trimmed by 2 bases and J by 0 bases, leaving 9 bases between them. Per germline, CDR1 SGHDT and CDR2 YYEEEE. The CDR3 is made up of 14 amino acids. Looking up the rest from reference TRBV5-6 and TRBJ2-7 gives the full variable domain: DAGVTQSPTHLIKTRGQQVTLRCSPKSGHDTVSWYQQALGQGPQFIFQYYEEEERQRGNFPDRFSGHQFPNYSSELNVNALLLGDSALYLCASSFYLSSYEQYFGPGTRLTVT.

This clone was seen a handful of times. CDR3 amino acids: CASSLRQGGNEQFF. The CDR3 DNA follows: TGTGCCAGCAGCTTGAGACAGGGGGGCAATGAGCAGTTCTTC. The chain combines TRBV5-6 with TRBJ2-1; 9 nucleotides align to TRBD1. From germline, CDR1 is SGHDT and CDR2 YYEEEE. V lost 1 base, J lost 6 bases, and 2 bases stayed unmatched. The CDR3 loop spans 14 amino acids.

This clone was picked up a small number of times. This same CDR3 is encoded by further DNA sequences in the sample. The CDR3 DNA is TGTGCCAGCAGCTTAGACTGGAACACCGGGGAGCTGTTTTTT. It yields the protein CASSLDWNTGELFF. The rearrangement joins TRBV7-2 to TRBJ2-2, with D hard to call. CDR3 length: 14 amino acids. Trimming cost V 1 base and J 1 base, with 4 bases left between them. Germline values: CDR1 SGHTA, CDR2 FQGNSA. Filled out from reference TRBV7-2 and TRBJ2-2, the complete variable domain reads GAGVSQSPSNKVTEKGKDVELRCDPISGHTALYWYRQSLGQGLEFLIYFQGNSAPDKSGLPSDRFSAERTGGSVSTLTIQRTQQEDSAVYLCASSLDWNTGELFFGEGSRLTVL.

The chain has TRBV5-4 and TRBJ2-7, with 11 bases that match TRBD2. With 2 bases clipped from V and 7 bases from J, the junction kept 17 bases outside the gene matches. Germline lookup yields CDR1 SGHNT and CDR2 YYREEE (reference sequence). There are 18 residues in the CDR3. The CDR3 DNA is TGTGCCAGCAGCTTAGGCCGACTAGCGGGGCCACGCTGGGAGGAGCAGTACTTC. It yields the protein CASSLGRLAGPRWEEQYF.

Relative to its sample, this clone is medium-sized. J is TRBJ1-6 and V is TRBV6-6, with no clear D. V gave up 2 bases and J gave up 8 bases, with 7 bases separating them. Germline CDR1 reads MNHNY; CDR2 reads SVGAGI (reference sequence). The CDR3 contains 13 residues. The CDR3, as DNA: TGTGCCAGCAGTTACCGGGTGTATTCACCCCTCCACTTT. Its translation: CASSYRVYSPLHF.

This clone was counted a single time. This chain connects TRBV5-1 to TRBJ2-1; 13 bases are shared with TRBD2. The V segment lost 3 bases and the J segment 3 bases; nucleotides outside the gene matches: 0. The CDR3 runs 15 residues. Germline V gene sequence: CDR1 SGHRS, CDR2 YFSETQ. The CDR3 sequence is CASSWTSGGYNEQFF. The CDR3 region has the DNA TGCGCCAGCAGCTGGACTAGCGGGGGCTACAATGAGCAGTTCTTC.